The clone carrying this TCR beta chain occurred a few times. As yet, its antigen is unknown. These data originate in a study of OX40 agonist ivuxolimab in advanced cancers. Profiled with immunoSEQ multiplex PCR; TCRdb holds only in-frame clones, not every one. The sample yields about 69,000 clones, 90% seen once. Findings and limits, study-wide: In a subset of nonresponders, normalized T-cell clonal expansion was also low.

The CDR3 runs 13 residues. Germline V gene data show CDR1 as LNHDA and CDR2 as SQIVND (reference sequence). V shed 5 bases and J shed 2 bases, with 10 bases lying between them. The source is an adult with an advanced solid tumor such as melanoma, head and neck, liver or kidney cancer. Sequencing used CD4+ or CD8+ T cells sorted from blood, obtained in a trial of the OX40 agonist ivuxolimab. V usage is TRBV19 and J usage is TRBJ2-7; D is perhaps TRBD1 (6 bases). CDR3 bases: TGTGCCAGTAGTCTGGACAGTACCTACGAGCAGTACTTC. It is translated as CASSLDSTYEQYF.